The 10 T cell receptor beta chains reported below all come from one sample, sequenced in a study of T cells after yellow fever vaccination. One entry per CDR3 protein results from TCRdb running MiXCR on the 5' RACE reads. The sample records just over 250,000 distinct CDR3 sequences, roughly 5% being singletons. The sample in question was CD4+ T cells sorted from PBMCs, obtained on the day of the yellow fever booster vaccination. The source is a man aged 18 to 30 who received the YFV17D yellow fever vaccine.

A few counts support this clonotype. DNA for the CDR3: TGCAGTGCTACTCCCGGGCCTCGTTACGAGCAGTACTTC. It specifies CSATPGPRYEQYF. V and J are TRBV20-1 and TRBJ2-7; no firm D call. The CDR3 has 13 amino acids. Deletions cut 4 bases from V and 4 bases from J, with 14 bases between. Looked up from germline, CDR1 is DFQATT and CDR2 is SNEGSKA (reference sequence).

J is TRBJ2-3 and V is TRBV27; unclear D gene. The V end was cut by 4 bases, the J end by 8 bases, with 13 bases between. The CDR3 spans 13 residues. Germline V CDR1 and CDR2: MNHEY, SMNVEV (reference sequence). Written as DNA, the CDR3 is TGTGCCAGCAGTTACCGCCCCGGTGGTACGCAGTATTTT. Translated: CASSYRPGGTQYF.

This clonotype was observed at least ten times. V is TRBV5-1 and J is TRBJ2-1; TRBD2 matches at 10 bases. The CDR3 covers 16 residues. Germline V CDR1 and CDR2: SGHRS, YFSETQ. Losses at the gene ends were 4 bases for V and 8 bases for J; bases not matched to a gene: 12. Here the CDR3 DNA reads TGCGCCAGCAGCGACTCCGTAGCGGGGGGCCGCGATGAGCAGTTCTTC. As protein: CASSDSVAGGRDEQFF.

This clonotype was observed many times. V is TRBV15 and J is TRBJ1-2; D is unclear. With 3 bases removed from V and 5 bases from J, the gap between germline ends came to 10 bases. In germline, CDR1 is LNHNV, CDR2 YYDKDF (reference sequence). This CDR3 spans 13 amino acids. DNA of the CDR3: TGTGCCACCAGCAGTGCACGGAGGTATGGCTACACCTTC. This encodes CATSSARRYGYTF.

J is TRBJ2-3 and V is TRBV12-3 or TRBV12-4; a weak D match, TRBD2 (6 bases). V was trimmed by 6 bases and J by 3 bases, leaving 13 bases between them. There are 14 residues in the CDR3. The CDR3 DNA follows: TGTGCCAGCAGCTTACCGGGGAGGACAGATACGCAGTATTTT. As protein: CASSLPGRTDTQYF.

This clonotype appeared a few times. The chain combines TRBV11-2 with TRBJ1-1; D perhaps matches TRBD1 (5 bases). Trimming removed 1 base at V and 1 base at J, with 28 bases between. CDR1 and CDR2 (germline): SGHAT, FQNNGV. This CDR3 has 21 residues. The CDR3 loop reads CASSLAVVGRLPAGENTEAFF. CDR3 DNA: TGTGCCAGCAGCTTAGCTGTAGTGGGAAGGCTGCCGGCGGGGGAGAACACTGAAGCTTTCTTT.

This clonotype was seen repeatedly, ten times or more. This chain uses TRBV10-3 with TRBJ2-3; weak D call: TRBD2 (5 bases). CDR3 size: 14 residues. Germline-derived CDR1 and CDR2 are ENHRY and SYGVKD. V was clipped by 7 bases and J by 0 bases, with 11 bases between them. The CDR3: CAITSGSSTDTQYF. As DNA, the CDR3 is TGTGCCATCACCAGCGGATCTAGCACAGATACGCAGTATTTT.

This clonotype appeared a few times. This chain uses TRBV20-1 with TRBJ2-3; D gene unclear. From germline, CDR1 is DFQATT and CDR2 SNEGSKA (reference sequence). This CDR3 spans 13 amino acids. Trimming removed 4 bases at V and 0 bases at J, with 8 bases between. In DNA, the CDR3 is TGCAGTGCTACGCTAGGGAGCACAGATACGCAGTATTTT. It yields the protein CSATLGSTDTQYF.

This clonotype has only a few counts. V gene TRBV28 combines with J gene TRBJ2-7; 9 bases agree with TRBD1. CDR1 MDHEN and CDR2 SYDVKM come from the germline V gene. V lost 4 bases, J lost 6 bases, and 7 bases stayed unmatched. The CDR3 contains 14 residues. The CDR3 sequence: CASSSPGTGTEQYV. The CDR3 DNA is TGTGCCAGCAGTTCGCCGGGGACAGGGACCGAGCAGTACGTC.

The chain employs TRBV20-1 and TRBJ2-4, with TRBD2 matching over 10 bases. From germline, CDR1 is DFQATT and CDR2 SNEGSKA (reference sequence). The V segment lost 6 bases and the J segment 11 bases; nucleotides outside the gene matches: 10. The CDR3 has 13 residues. The CDR3 sequence: CSARSGGDGVQYF. The CDR3 DNA sequence: TGCAGTGCCAGAAGCGGGGGGGACGGGGTTCAGTACTTC.